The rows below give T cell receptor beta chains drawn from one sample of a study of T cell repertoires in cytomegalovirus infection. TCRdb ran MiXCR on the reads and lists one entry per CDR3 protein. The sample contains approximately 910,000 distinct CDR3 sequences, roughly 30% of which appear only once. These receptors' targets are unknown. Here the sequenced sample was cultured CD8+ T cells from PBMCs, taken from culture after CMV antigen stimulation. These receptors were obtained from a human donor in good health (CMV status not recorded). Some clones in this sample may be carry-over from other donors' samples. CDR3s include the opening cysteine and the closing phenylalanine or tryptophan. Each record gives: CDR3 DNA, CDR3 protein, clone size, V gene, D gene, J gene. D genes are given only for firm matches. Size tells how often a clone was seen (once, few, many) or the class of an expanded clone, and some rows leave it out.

DNA: TGTGCCAGCAGCTACGGGATGGGGGGGCGGAACACCGGGGAGCTGTTTTTT
CDR3: CASSYGMGGRNTGELFF
size: few
V: TRBV7-9
D: .
J: TRBJ2-2

DNA: TGTGCCAGCAGCTGGAGACAGGGGGATTCAACTGAAGCTTTCTTT
CDR3: CASSWRQGDSTEAFF
size: .
V: TRBV7-9
D: TRBD1
J: TRBJ1-1

DNA: TGTGCCAGCAGTGCCGGGACTGCGACAGTGAACACTGAAGCTTTCTTT
CDR3: CASSAGTATVNTEAFF
size: few
V: TRBV28
D: .
J: TRBJ1-1

DNA: TGTGCCAGCAGTTACTCGCCGGTTCTCAGGTACTCCTACGAGCAGTACTTC
CDR3: CASSYSPVLRYSYEQYF
size: many
V: TRBV6-5
D: .
J: TRBJ2-7

DNA: TGTGCCAGCAGCTCCCCGACCGGTTGGACCGGGGAGCTGTTTTTT
CDR3: CASSSPTGWTGELFF
size: .
V: TRBV5-4
D: .
J: TRBJ2-2

DNA: TGTGCCAGCAGCTTAGTTTGGGACAGGGCCCTCTCACAGCCCCAGCATTTT
CDR3: CASSLVWDRALSQPQHF
size: many
V: TRBV7-2
D: TRBD1
J: TRBJ1-5

DNA: TGTGCCAGCAGCTCCCGGGTTTCTGACTCGCGGGGGCTTCTCACAGATACGCAGTATTTT
CDR3: CASSSRVSDSRGLLTDTQYF
size: .
V: TRBV7-6
D: .
J: TRBJ2-3

DNA: TGCGCCAGCAGTGCCCATAGCGGCACGGGGACCGGGGAGCTGTTTTTT
CDR3: CASSAHSGTGTGELFF
size: .
V: TRBV10-2
D: .
J: TRBJ2-2

DNA: TGTGCCAGCAGGCGGATCGAGAAGACAGATACGCAGTATTTT
CDR3: CASRRIEKTDTQYF
size: .
V: TRBV6-5
D: .
J: TRBJ2-3

DNA: TGTGCCAGTAGTATAGAGCCAGGTACCTACGAGCAGTACTTC
CDR3: CASSIEPGTYEQYF
size: .
V: TRBV19
D: .
J: TRBJ2-7

DNA: TGCAGTGCTAGAGATGAGACTAGCTCACCCTACAATGAGCAGTTCTTC
CDR3: CSARDETSSPYNEQFF
size: few
V: TRBV20-1
D: TRBD2
J: TRBJ2-1

DNA: TGTGCCAGCAGCCCAGTGGCATCGGGGGGGGCTTATGAGCAGTTCTTC
CDR3: CASSPVASGGAYEQFF
size: many
V: TRBV7-6
D: TRBD2
J: TRBJ2-1

DNA: TGTGCCAGCTTTTTAGGGACAGAGGTGTTCTTC
CDR3: CASFLGTEVFF
size: many
V: TRBV7-8
D: TRBD1
J: TRBJ2-1

DNA: TGTGCCAGCAGTTACACAACCCCTTCAAGGCTCCTGGAGACTGAAGCTTTCTTT
CDR3: CASSYTTPSRLLETEAFF
size: few
V: TRBV6-2/TRBV6-3
D: .
J: TRBJ1-1

DNA: TGTGCCACCACCGACAGGGAGGATCAGCCCCAGCATTTT
CDR3: CATTDREDQPQHF
size: .
V: TRBV15
D: TRBD1
J: TRBJ1-5

DNA: TGTGCCAGCAGTTCCCCCCCTAAGAAGGGGGACACCGGGGAGCTGTTTTTT
CDR3: CASSSPPKKGDTGELFF
size: .
V: TRBV12-3/TRBV12-4
D: .
J: TRBJ2-2

DNA: TGTGGGGCTCGGGGGCAGGGCACTGAAGCTTTCTTT
CDR3: CGARGQGTEAFF
size: .
V: TRBV2
D: .
J: TRBJ1-1

DNA: TGTGCCAGCAGCAGCATTTACCTGGGACTGTTCCAAGAGACCCAGTACTTC
CDR3: CASSSIYLGLFQETQYF
size: .
V: TRBV27
D: .
J: TRBJ2-5

DNA: TGTGCCAGCAGCTTAAACGCGGGACAGGGCGCCCTGTTTTTT
CDR3: CASSLNAGQGALFF
size: few
V: TRBV7-9
D: TRBD1
J: TRBJ1-4

DNA: TGTGCCAGCAGTGAAGCGTATGGGAGACTTTACGAGCAGTACTTC
CDR3: CASSEAYGRLYEQYF
size: .
V: TRBV6-1
D: .
J: TRBJ2-7

DNA: TGTGCCAGCACCCAGGATAACTATGGCTACACCTTC
CDR3: CASTQDNYGYTF
size: .
V: TRBV5-4
D: .
J: TRBJ1-2

DNA: TGTGCCAGCAGTTTAGTTGCACAGGGAGTAAGGAGCAATCAGCCCCAGCATTTT
CDR3: CASSLVAQGVRSNQPQHF
size: .
V: TRBV12-3/TRBV12-4
D: .
J: TRBJ1-5

DNA: TGTGCCAGCACTAAGGGGGCGTTTGATGAGCAGTTCTTC
CDR3: CASTKGAFDEQFF
size: .
V: TRBV2
D: TRBD1
J: TRBJ2-1

DNA: TGTGCCAGCAGCCAAGCTTTTGGGTCTGGGGCCAACGTCCTGACTTTC
CDR3: CASSQAFGSGANVLTF
size: .
V: TRBV14
D: .
J: TRBJ2-6

DNA: TGTGCCAGCAGTTTACAAGACAGCGCCAATCAGCCCCAGCATTTT
CDR3: CASSLQDSANQPQHF
size: .
V: TRBV27
D: .
J: TRBJ1-5

DNA: TGTGCCAGCAGTCCAGGGGTCTTT
CDR3: CASSPGVF
size: .
V: TRBV2
D: .
J: TRBJ1-1

DNA: TGTGCCAGCAGCTCCGGGGAGCCTGAAGCTTTCTTT
CDR3: CASSSGEPEAFF
size: .
V: TRBV7-9
D: .
J: TRBJ1-1

DNA: TGTGCCAGCCGACTAGTTCTGTACACCGGGGAGCTGTTTTTT
CDR3: CASRLVLYTGELFF
size: .
V: TRBV6-5
D: .
J: TRBJ2-2

DNA: TGTGCCAGCAGTACAGCTCCAAGCTCCTACGAGCAGTACTTC
CDR3: CASSTAPSSYEQYF
size: many
V: TRBV7-2
D: .
J: TRBJ2-7

DNA: TGTGCCAGCGGGGGGATCCCATTTTATAATTCACCCCTCCACTTT
CDR3: CASGGIPFYNSPLHF
size: few
V: TRBV2
D: .
J: TRBJ1-6

DNA: TGCGTCAGCAGCCAAGAGGGACTAGCGGGCAATGAGCAGTTCTTC
CDR3: CVSSQEGLAGNEQFF
size: .
V: TRBV4-1
D: TRBD2
J: TRBJ2-1

DNA: TGTGCCACCAGCAGAGTGGCAGGGTATAATCAGCCCCAGCATTTT
CDR3: CATSRVAGYNQPQHF
size: many
V: TRBV15
D: .
J: TRBJ1-5